The 8 T cell receptor beta chains below all came from one sample that was sequenced in a study of blood T cell repertoires in COVID-19. Measured with immunoSEQ multiplex PCR; TCRdb has only the in-frame clones, and not every one. The top ten hold 10% of the sample, which has 120,000 to 150,000 clones, almost 90% seen once. Sequenced material: peripheral blood. The receptors here all came from a man aged 45 to 65 with active or convalescent COVID-19.

The chain joins TRBV10-1 to TRBJ2-2; maybe TRBD1 (8 bases). Trimming shortened V by 0 bases and J by 6 bases, and 14 bases separated the two germline ends. Germline values: CDR1 WNHNN, CDR2 SYGVQD (reference sequence). CDR3 length: 16 residues. DNA of the CDR3: TGCGCCAGCAGTGAGTCAGCACAGGGGGGGGCCGGGGAGCTGTTTTTT. Encoded protein: CASSESAQGGAGELFF.

The V and J genes are TRBV10-3 and TRBJ2-7, with TRBD2 matching 9 bases. CDR3 length: 15 amino acids. Germline lookup yields CDR1 ENHRY and CDR2 SYGVKD. Germline trimming cut 6 bases from V and 0 bases from J; bases unmatched to any gene: 6. The CDR3 is CAISQTSGNSYEQYF. As DNA, the CDR3 is TGTGCCATCAGCCAGACTAGCGGAAACTCCTACGAGCAGTACTTC.

The chain carries TRBV7-2 and TRBJ2-3, with a possible D match to TRBD2 (6 bases). Per germline, CDR1 SGHTA and CDR2 FQGNSA. V lost 6 bases and J 0 bases, leaving 13 bases between the germline ends. The CDR3 length is 15 residues. The CDR3 DNA follows: TGTGCCAGCAGTCGGGGGACGTTAAGCACAGATACGCAGTATTTT. Amino acid sequence: CASSRGTLSTDTQYF.

In its sample, this clone was seen once. The genes are TRBV18 and TRBJ2-7; 8 nucleotides agree with TRBD1. V gave up 1 base and J gave up 5 bases; unmatched junction bases: 7. This CDR3 has 15 residues. CDR1 and CDR2 from the germline V gene are KGHSH and LQKENI. CDR3 nucleotide sequence: TGTGCCAGCTCACCACAGAGAGGGGACAGGAACGAGCAGTACTTC. Translating gives CASSPQRGDRNEQYF. Supplemented by reference TRBV18 and TRBJ2-7, the full variable domain reads NAGVMQNPRHLVRRRGQEARLRCSPMKGHSHVYWYRQLPEEGLKFMVYLQKENIIDESGMPKERFSAEFPKEGPSILRIQQVVRGDSAAYFCASSPQRGDRNEQYFGPGTRLTVT.

The chain employs TRBV4-2 and TRBJ1-3; TRBD1 agrees at 7 bases. The junction had 3 bases not matched to a gene; V was cut back by 0 bases and J by 4 bases. The germline gives CDR1 LGHNA, CDR2 YNFKEQ. This CDR3 is built from 15 residues. In DNA, the CDR3 is TGTGCCAGCAGCCAAGAGTACAGGGGAGGAAACACCATATATTTT. Translating gives CASSQEYRGGNTIYF.

The chain has TRBV24-1 and TRBJ2-5, with 8 bases identical to TRBD2. Per the germline V gene, CDR1 is KGHDR and CDR2 is SFDVKD. Losses at the gene ends were 5 bases for V and 4 bases for J; bases not matched to a gene: 5. This CDR3 comprises 14 residues. CDR3 bases: TGTGCCACCAGTGCCGGGGCGGGAGGAGAGACCCAGTACTTC. This translates into CATSAGAGGETQYF.

The gene calls are TRBV28 and TRBJ1-2; 8 nucleotides agree with TRBD1. The CDR3 is 13 residues long. Germline V lookup: CDR1 MDHEN, CDR2 SYDVKM. J gave up 6 bases and V 7 bases, and 7 bases lay outside the gene matches. The CDR3 nucleotides are TGTGCCAGCACCTTGGACAGGGCAGATGGCTACACCTTC. Encoded protein: CASTLDRADGYTF.

In this sample, this clone turned up once. This sequence joins TRBV28 and TRBJ2-7; the D gene is possibly TRBD2 (5 bases). CDR3 length: 15 amino acids. The germline V gene encodes CDR1 MDHEN and CDR2 SYDVKM. The V gene lost 6 bases and the J gene lost 4 bases, with 19 bases spanning the gap. The CDR3 nucleotides read TGTGCCAGCAGCAATAGTGGTAGCGCTAATTACGAGCAGTACTTC. Translated: CASSNSGSANYEQYF.